These 25 T cell receptor beta chains were sequenced from one sample in a study of blood T cells in healthy people across ages. Using a J-beta primer mix together with a sample-barcoded 5' primer, a second PCR was run for about 6 to 11 cycles. TCRdb fed the 5' RACE reads into MiXCR, producing one record per CDR3 protein. The repertoire includes 850,000 to 1,000,000 distinct CDR3 sequences, roughly half of them detected once, and about 21% sits in the top ten. The source material was blood. These receptors were collected from a woman aged 55-69 years in good health.

On this clonotype itself: The junction and the germline gene differ at one end; a read error may be behind it. The CDR3 coding sequence is TGTGCCAGCAGACCCGACAGGGACAGCTCCTACGAGCGGTACTTC. It encodes CASRPDRDSSYERYF. The V and J genes are TRBV6-5 and TRBJ2-7; 7 bases align to TRBD1. Germline V gives CDR1 MNHEY, CDR2 SVGAGI. The CDR3 runs to 15 residues.

The table lists this clonotype with a few counts. This chain connects TRBV12-3 or TRBV12-4 to TRBJ2-5; a possible D gene is TRBD1 (6 bases). This CDR3 region has 14 residues. Trimming shortened V by 5 bases and J by 5 bases, and 15 bases separated the two germline ends. CDR3 amino acids: CASSGAGAGETQYF. The CDR3 DNA follows: TGTGCCAGCAGTGGGGCAGGGGCCGGTGAGACCCAGTACTTC.

The chain employs TRBV6-2 or TRBV6-3 and TRBJ2-7; 13 bases map to TRBD2. The germline V gene encodes CDR1 MNHEY and CDR2 SVGEGT. This CDR3 spans 16 amino acids. The junction had 8 bases not matched to a gene; V was cut back by 2 bases and J by 7 bases. The CDR3 sequence is CASSYRLAGGYNEQYF. The CDR3 DNA is TGTGCCAGCAGTTACAGACTAGCGGGAGGCTACAATGAGCAGTACTTC.

This chain uses TRBV29-1 with TRBJ2-5; D is unclear. TRBJ2-4 explains the end of the DNA better; the J call may be wrong. From germline, CDR1 is SQVTM and CDR2 ANQGSEA. CDR3 length: 12 amino acids. The CDR3, as DNA: TGCAGCGTTGAAGTGGAGTTCGGCATTCAGTACTTC. Its translation: CSVEVEFGIQYF.

V gene TRBV7-2 combines with J gene TRBJ2-1; 7 positions match TRBD2. J gave up 4 bases and V 1 base, and 4 bases lay outside the gene matches. Germline V gene lookup returns CDR1 SGHTA and CDR2 FQGNSA. This CDR3 contains 15 residues. The CDR3 nucleotides are TGTGCCAGCAGCTTAGAGGCGGGGGAGTACAATGAGCAGTTCTTC. It specifies CASSLEAGEYNEQFF.

The V gene is TRBV6-6, the J gene TRBJ1-6; D unresolved. V lost 4 bases to trimming and J lost 4 bases, with 14 bases between them. CDR1 MNHNY and CDR2 SVGAGI come from the germline V gene (reference sequence). The CDR3 contains 16 residues. This CDR3 reads CASSSLRSDYNSPLHF. CDR3 nucleotide sequence: TGTGCCAGCAGTTCCCTTAGGTCCGATTATAATTCACCCCTCCACTTT.

V and J are TRBV30 and TRBJ1-5; a possible D gene is TRBD1 (6 bases). The CDR3 sequence is 15 residues long. The germline gives CDR1 GTSNPN, CDR2 SVGIG (reference sequence). V lost 2 bases, J lost 1 base, and 12 bases lay in between. CDR3 nucleotide sequence: TGTGCCTGGAGTACAGGGAGTGGAAGCAATCAGCCCCAGCATTTT. Translation: CAWSTGSGSNQPQHF.

The chain is built from TRBV2 and TRBJ2-4; TRBD2 is a possible D gene (5 bases). V was trimmed by 3 bases and J by 8 bases, leaving 8 bases between them. The germline V gene has CDR1 SNHLY and CDR2 FYNNEI. The CDR3 consists of 12 residues. The CDR3 region is CASSEERYIQYF. The DNA of the CDR3 is TGTGCCAGCAGTGAGGAGCGGTACATTCAGTACTTC.

This clonotype was found many times. The CDR3, as DNA: TGTGCCAGCAGCCCTAGCGGGAGGGGAGAGACCCAGTACTTC. Protein: CASSPSGRGETQYF. The chain employs TRBV7-2 and TRBJ2-5, with TRBD2 identical over 12 bases. The trim removed 5 bases at V and 4 bases at J, leaving 2 bases unmatched. The germline V gene has CDR1 SGHTA and CDR2 FQGNSA. CDR3 size: 14 residues.

The chain carries TRBV28 and TRBJ2-7; D may be TRBD1 (5 bases). V lost 5 bases and J 4 bases, leaving 12 bases between the germline ends. The CDR3 has 13 amino acids. Per the germline V gene, CDR1 is MDHEN and CDR2 is SYDVKM. The CDR3 region is CASSPHGHYEQYF. CDR3 sequence (DNA): TGTGCCAGCAGTCCCCACGGACATTACGAGCAGTACTTC. Using reference TRBV28 and TRBJ2-7 for the parts outside the CDR3, the full variable domain is DVKVTQSSRYLVKRTGEKVFLECVQDMDHENMFWYRQDPGLGLRLIYFSYDVKMKEKGDIPEGYSVSREKKERFSLILESASTNQTSMYLCASSPHGHYEQYFGPGTRLTVT.

The chain combines TRBV7-2 with TRBJ1-1; D ambiguous. V shed 5 bases and J shed 3 bases, with 4 bases lying between them. CDR1 and CDR2 from the germline V gene are SGHTA and FQGNSA. The CDR3 length is 11 residues. CDR3 DNA sequence: TGTGCCAGCAGCGCCCACACTGAAGCTTTCTTT. It codes for CASSAHTEAFF.

The V and J genes are TRBV27 and TRBJ1-2; 7 bases are shared with TRBD1. V gave up 6 bases and J gave up 8 bases; unmatched junction bases: 15. CDR3 size: 15 residues. Germline V gives CDR1 MNHEY, CDR2 SMNVEV (reference sequence). CDR3 loop: CASSRGNRGLLGYTF. The CDR3 DNA reads as TGTGCCAGCAGCCGGGGGAACAGGGGATTGCTCGGCTACACCTTC.

The chain combines TRBV5-1 with TRBJ2-1; 14 bases match TRBD2. The CDR3 is 17 amino acids. The trim removed 4 bases at V and 5 bases at J, leaving 8 bases unmatched. CDR1 and CDR2 (germline): SGHRS, YFSETQ. The CDR3 is CASSPVGGLAGDNEQFF. DNA for the CDR3: TGCGCCAGCAGCCCCGTGGGGGGACTAGCGGGAGACAATGAGCAGTTCTTC. The entire variable domain, with the rest obtained from reference TRBV5-1 and TRBJ2-1, is as follows: KAGVTQTPRYLIKTRGQQVTLSCSPISGHRSVSWYQQTPGQGLQFLFEYFSETQRNKGNFPGRFSGRQFSNSRSEMNVSTLELGDSALYLCASSPVGGLAGDNEQFFGPGTRLTVL.

The chain links TRBV18 to TRBJ2-7; unclear D gene. The V end was cut by 1 base, the J end by 1 base, with 5 bases between. The length of the CDR3 is 13 residues. The germline V gene has CDR1 KGHSH and CDR2 LQKENI. The CDR3 DNA sequence: TGTGCCAGCTCACCACGACAATCCTACGAGCAGTACTTC. Encoded protein: CASSPRQSYEQYF.

This clonotype was picked up a small number of times. The CDR3 here is CASSQAGTGSETQYF. CDR3 nucleotide sequence: TGTGCCAGCAGTCAGGCCGGGACAGGGTCGGAGACCCAGTACTTC. The chain combines TRBV12-3 or TRBV12-4 with TRBJ2-5; 9 bases align to TRBD1. After removal of 5 bases from V and 5 bases from J, the junction contained 9 bases not matched to a gene. CDR3 length: 15 amino acids.

A word on this clonotype: Compared with germline, one end of the junction differs, possibly owing to a read error. This chain links TRBV29-1 with TRBJ2-1, with no clear D. The CDR3 contains 11 residues. CDR1 is SQVTM and CDR2 is ANQGSEA in the germline V gene. The CDR3 sequence: CGVRWGNEQFF. In DNA, the CDR3 is TGCGGCGTCCGATGGGGCAATGAGCAGTTCTTC.

J is TRBJ2-3 and V is TRBV7-8; D is unresolved. The CDR3 contains 15 residues. From germline, CDR1 is SGHVS and CDR2 FQNEAQ. V lost 0 bases, J lost 4 bases, and 11 bases lay in between. CDR3: CASSLAATPADTQYF. The CDR3, as DNA: TGTGCCAGCAGCTTAGCGGCCACCCCGGCAGATACGCAGTATTTT.

The gene calls are TRBV2 and TRBJ2-3; the D gene is possibly TRBD2 (6 bases). With 8 bases removed from V and 4 bases from J, the gap between germline ends came to 22 bases. Germline CDR1 and CDR2: SNHLY and FYNNEI. This CDR3 comprises 16 residues. DNA for the CDR3: TGTGCCAGCGGGGCCAGAGGGAGGAGTGCGGCAGATACGCAGTATTTT. Translated, it gives CASGARGRSAADTQYF.

The chain carries TRBV27 and TRBJ1-6, with D perhaps matching TRBD1 (6 bases). Trimming cost V 8 bases and J 10 bases, with 21 bases left between them. Looked up from germline, CDR1 is MNHEY and CDR2 is SMNVEV (reference sequence). The CDR3 length is 15 residues. CDR3 sequence (DNA): TGTGCCAGCGGGAGGGGACCAGGGGTTAAATCACCCCTCCACTTT. Its protein product is CASGRGPGVKSPLHF.

This clonotype was seen a handful of times. J is TRBJ2-3 and V is TRBV6-5, with unresolved D. Germline CDR1 is MNHEY and CDR2 is SVGAGI. CDR3 length equals 16 residues. V lost 0 bases to trimming and J lost 0 bases, with 10 bases between them. The chain's CDR3 is CASSYSVTTSTDTQYF. The CDR3 DNA is TGTGCCAGCAGTTACTCAGTCACCACTAGCACAGATACGCAGTATTTT.

J is TRBJ2-3 and V is TRBV27; 8 bases match TRBD2. This CDR3 has 19 amino acids. CDR1 is MNHEY and CDR2 is SMNVEV in the germline V gene (reference sequence). Trimming removed 3 bases from V and 0 bases from J; junction bases left unmatched: 14. As DNA, the CDR3 is TGTGCCAGCAGTTTGATGGGTAGCGGGGTAACAACTAGCACAGATACGCAGTATTTT. Translation gives CASSLMGSGVTTSTDTQYF.

The chain is built from TRBV29-1 and TRBJ2-3; tentatively, D is TRBD2 (6 bases). The CDR3 has 11 residues. V gave up 6 bases and J gave up 11 bases, with 15 bases separating them. CDR1 and CDR2 from the germline V gene are SQVTM and ANQGSEA. The CDR3 nucleotides are TGCAGCGTGATACGGGAGACCGGGCAGTATTTT. It is translated as CSVIRETGQYF.

This sequence joins TRBV6-5 and TRBJ2-7; D is perhaps TRBD2 (6 bases). This CDR3 comprises 16 residues. Germline CDR1 and CDR2: MNHEY and SVGAGI. V was shortened by 0 bases and J by 0 bases, with 12 bases between the two germline ends. The CDR3 loop is CASSYSTGESSYEQYF. The CDR3 bases are TGTGCCAGCAGTTACTCGACGGGAGAAAGCTCCTACGAGCAGTACTTC.

The chain employs TRBV6-5 and TRBJ2-3; 8 bases are a match to TRBD1. There are 16 residues in the CDR3. Germline assignment: CDR1 MNHEY and CDR2 SVGAGI. V trimming: 6 bases; J trimming: 2 bases; junction bases outside the gene matches: 10. CDR3 DNA sequence: TGTGCCAGCAGGGCCGGGACAGGTCGCCTCACAGATACGCAGTATTTT. This encodes CASRAGTGRLTDTQYF.

This chain connects TRBV2 to TRBJ2-5, with TRBD2 matching 13 bases. The CDR3 runs to 18 residues. The J segment lost 0 bases and the V segment lost 11 bases, leaving 15 bases of the junction unmatched. Germline V gene data show CDR1 as SNHLY and CDR2 as FYNNEI. This CDR3 is CAGRPGTSGIVHQETQYF. CDR3 in DNA: TGTGCCGGACGCCCCGGGACTAGCGGGATCGTGCACCAAGAGACCCAGTACTTC.